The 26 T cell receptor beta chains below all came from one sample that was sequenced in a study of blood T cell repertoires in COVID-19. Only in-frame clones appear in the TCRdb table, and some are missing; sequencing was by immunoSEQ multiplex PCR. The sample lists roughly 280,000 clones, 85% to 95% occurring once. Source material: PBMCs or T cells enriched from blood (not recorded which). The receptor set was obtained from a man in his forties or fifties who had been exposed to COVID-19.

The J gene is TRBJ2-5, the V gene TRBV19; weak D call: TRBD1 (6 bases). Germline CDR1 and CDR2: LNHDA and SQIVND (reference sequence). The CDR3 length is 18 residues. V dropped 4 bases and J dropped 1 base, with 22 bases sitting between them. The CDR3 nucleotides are TGTGCCAGTAGTAAGGTTATCGGACAGCCATCCGGCCAAGAGACCCAGTACTTC. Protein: CASSKVIGQPSGQETQYF.

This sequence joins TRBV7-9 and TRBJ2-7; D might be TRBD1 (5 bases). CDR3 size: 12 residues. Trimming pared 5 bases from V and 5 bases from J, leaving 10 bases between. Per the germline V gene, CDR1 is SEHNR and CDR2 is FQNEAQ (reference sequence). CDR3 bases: TGTGCCAGCAGCGTGGACACAAACGAGCAGTACTTC. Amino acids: CASSVDTNEQYF.

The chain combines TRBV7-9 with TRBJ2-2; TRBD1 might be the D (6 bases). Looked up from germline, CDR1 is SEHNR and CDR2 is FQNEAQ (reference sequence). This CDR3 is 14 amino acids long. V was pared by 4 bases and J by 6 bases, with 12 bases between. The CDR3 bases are TGTGCCAGCAGCTGGGGACACCTCGCCGGGGAGCTGTTTTTT. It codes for CASSWGHLAGELFF.

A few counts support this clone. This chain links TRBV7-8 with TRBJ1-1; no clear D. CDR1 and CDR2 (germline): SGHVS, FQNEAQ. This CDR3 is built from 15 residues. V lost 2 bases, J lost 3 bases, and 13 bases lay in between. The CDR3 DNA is TGTGCCAGCAGCTTAACCCCAGACAAGGACACTGAAGCTTTCTTT. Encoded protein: CASSLTPDKDTEAFF.

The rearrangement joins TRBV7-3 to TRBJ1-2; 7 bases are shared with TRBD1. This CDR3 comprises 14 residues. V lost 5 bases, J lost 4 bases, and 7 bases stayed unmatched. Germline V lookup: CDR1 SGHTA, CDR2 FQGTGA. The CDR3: CASSPGAGGYGYTF. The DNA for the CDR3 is TGTGCCAGCAGCCCAGGGGCAGGGGGCTATGGCTACACCTTC.

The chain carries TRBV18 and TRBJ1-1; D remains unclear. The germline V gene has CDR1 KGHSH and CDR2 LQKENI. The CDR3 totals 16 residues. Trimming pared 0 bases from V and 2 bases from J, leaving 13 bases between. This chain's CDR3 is CASSPPYGEPNTEAFF. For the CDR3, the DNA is TGTGCCAGCTCACCACCTTATGGAGAACCTAACACTGAAGCTTTCTTT.

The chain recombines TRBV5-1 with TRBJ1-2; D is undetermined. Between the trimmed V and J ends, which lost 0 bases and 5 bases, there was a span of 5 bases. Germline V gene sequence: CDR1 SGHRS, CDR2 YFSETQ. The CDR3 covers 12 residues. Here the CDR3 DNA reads TGCGCCAGCAGCTTGGATGAGTATGGCTACACCTTC. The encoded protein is CASSLDEYGYTF.

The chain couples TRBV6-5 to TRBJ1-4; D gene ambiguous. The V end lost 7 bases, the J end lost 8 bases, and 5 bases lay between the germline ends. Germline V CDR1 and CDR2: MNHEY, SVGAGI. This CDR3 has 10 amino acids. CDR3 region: CASKHEKLFF. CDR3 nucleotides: TGTGCCAGCAAGCACGAAAAACTGTTTTTT.

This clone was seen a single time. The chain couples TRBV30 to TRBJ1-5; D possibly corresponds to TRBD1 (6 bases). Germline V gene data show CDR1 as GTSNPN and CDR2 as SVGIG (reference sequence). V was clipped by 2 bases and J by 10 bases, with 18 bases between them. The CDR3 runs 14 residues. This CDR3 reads CAWSLGQPVQPQHF. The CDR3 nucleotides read TGTGCCTGGAGTTTAGGACAGCCTGTACAACCCCAGCATTTT.

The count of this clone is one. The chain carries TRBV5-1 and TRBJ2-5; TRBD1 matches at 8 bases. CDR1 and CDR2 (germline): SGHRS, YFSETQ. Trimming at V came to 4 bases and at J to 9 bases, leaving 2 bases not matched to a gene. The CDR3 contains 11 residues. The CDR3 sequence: CASSLQGAQYF. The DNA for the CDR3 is TGCGCCAGCAGCCTACAGGGGGCCCAGTACTTC. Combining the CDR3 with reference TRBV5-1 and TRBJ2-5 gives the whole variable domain KAGVTQTPRYLIKTRGQQVTLSCSPISGHRSVSWYQQTPGQGLQFLFEYFSETQRNKGNFPGRFSGRQFSNSRSEMNVSTLELGDSALYLCASSLQGAQYFGPGTRLLVL.

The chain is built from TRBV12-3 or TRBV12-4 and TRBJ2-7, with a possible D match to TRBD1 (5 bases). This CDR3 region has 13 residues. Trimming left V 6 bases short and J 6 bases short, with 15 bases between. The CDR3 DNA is TGTGCCAGCAGGACAGACTCCGCCCGCGAGCAGTACTTC. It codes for CASRTDSAREQYF.

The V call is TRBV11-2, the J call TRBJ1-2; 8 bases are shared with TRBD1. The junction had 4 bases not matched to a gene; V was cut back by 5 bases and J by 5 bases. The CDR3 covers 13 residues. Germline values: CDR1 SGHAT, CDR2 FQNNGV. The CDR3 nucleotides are TGTGCCAGCAGCCCCACAGGGGGGTATGGCTACACCTTC. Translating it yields CASSPTGGYGYTF. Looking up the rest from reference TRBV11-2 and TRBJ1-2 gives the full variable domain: EAGVAQSPRYKIIEKRQSVAFWCNPISGHATLYWYQQILGQGPKLLIQFQNNGVVDDSQLPKDRFSAERLKGVDSTLKIQPAKLEDSAVYLCASSPTGGYGYTFGSGTRLTVV.

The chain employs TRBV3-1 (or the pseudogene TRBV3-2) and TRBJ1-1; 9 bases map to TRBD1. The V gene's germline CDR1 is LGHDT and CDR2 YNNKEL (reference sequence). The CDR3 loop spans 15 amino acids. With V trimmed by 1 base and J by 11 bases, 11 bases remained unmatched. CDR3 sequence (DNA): TGTGCCAGCAGCCAAGTGAGGGGACAGGGTCTTCCTGCTTTCTTT. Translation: CASSQVRGQGLPAFF.

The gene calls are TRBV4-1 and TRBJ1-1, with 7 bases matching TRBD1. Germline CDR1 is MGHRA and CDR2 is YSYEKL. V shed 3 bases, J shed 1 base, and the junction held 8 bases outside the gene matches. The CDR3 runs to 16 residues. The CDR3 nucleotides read TGCGCCAGCAGCCATGAGGGGGGACAGAGGAACACTGAAGCTTTCTTT. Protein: CASSHEGGQRNTEAFF.

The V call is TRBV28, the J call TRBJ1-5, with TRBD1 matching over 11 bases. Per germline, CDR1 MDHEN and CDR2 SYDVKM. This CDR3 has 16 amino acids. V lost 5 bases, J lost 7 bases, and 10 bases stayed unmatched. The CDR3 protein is CASSPAPGQGDQPQHF. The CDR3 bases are TGTGCCAGCAGTCCCGCCCCGGGACAGGGGGACCAGCCCCAGCATTTT.

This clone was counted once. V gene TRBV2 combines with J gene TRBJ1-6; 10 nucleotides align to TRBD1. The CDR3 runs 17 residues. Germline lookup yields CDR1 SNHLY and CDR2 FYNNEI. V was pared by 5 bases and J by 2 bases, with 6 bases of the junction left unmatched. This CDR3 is CASSHGQGGTYNSPLHF. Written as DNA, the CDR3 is TGTGCCAGCAGTCACGGACAGGGGGGAACCTATAATTCACCCCTCCACTTT.

CDR3 residues: CATSPSGARGEQFF. The CDR3 nucleotides read TGTGCCACCAGCCCGAGCGGAGCTCGGGGTGAGCAGTTCTTC. The chain couples TRBV15 to TRBJ2-1; the D gene is possibly TRBD2 (5 bases). This CDR3 contains 14 residues. Trimming cost V 5 bases and J 9 bases, with 17 bases left between them. The germline V gene encodes CDR1 LNHNV and CDR2 YYDKDF (reference sequence). Complete variable domain (other parts from reference TRBV15 and TRBJ2-1): DAMVIQNPRYQVTQFGKPVTLSCSQTLNHNVMYWYQQKSSQAPKLLFHYYDKDFNNEADTPDNFQSRRPNTSFCFLDIRSPGLGDTAMYLCATSPSGARGEQFFGPGTRLTVL.

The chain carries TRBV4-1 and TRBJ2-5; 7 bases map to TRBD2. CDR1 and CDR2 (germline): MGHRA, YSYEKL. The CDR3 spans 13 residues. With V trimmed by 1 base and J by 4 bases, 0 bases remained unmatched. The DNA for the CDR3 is TGCGCCAGCAGCCAAGGGACTAGAGAGACCCAGTACTTC. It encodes CASSQGTRETQYF.

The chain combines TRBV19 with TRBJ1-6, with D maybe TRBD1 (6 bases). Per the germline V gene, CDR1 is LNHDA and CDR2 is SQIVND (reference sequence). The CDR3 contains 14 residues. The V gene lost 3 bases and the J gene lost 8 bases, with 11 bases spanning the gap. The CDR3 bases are TGTGCCAGTAGTATCCAGGGGATGGATTCACCCCTCCACTTT. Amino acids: CASSIQGMDSPLHF.

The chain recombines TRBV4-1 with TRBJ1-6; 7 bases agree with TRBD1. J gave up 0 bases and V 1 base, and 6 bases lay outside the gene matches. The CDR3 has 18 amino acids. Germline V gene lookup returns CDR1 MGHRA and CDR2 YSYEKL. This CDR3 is CASSQAGTVGSYNSPLHF. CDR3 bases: TGCGCCAGCAGCCAAGCGGGGACAGTTGGCTCCTATAATTCACCCCTCCACTTT.

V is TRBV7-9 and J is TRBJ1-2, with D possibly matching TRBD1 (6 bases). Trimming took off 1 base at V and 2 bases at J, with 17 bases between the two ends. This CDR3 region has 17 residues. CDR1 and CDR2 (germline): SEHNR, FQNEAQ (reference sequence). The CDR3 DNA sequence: TGTGCCAGCAGCTTAGAGGGCGGGGGCCCTACGAACTATGGCTACACCTTC. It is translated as CASSLEGGGPTNYGYTF.

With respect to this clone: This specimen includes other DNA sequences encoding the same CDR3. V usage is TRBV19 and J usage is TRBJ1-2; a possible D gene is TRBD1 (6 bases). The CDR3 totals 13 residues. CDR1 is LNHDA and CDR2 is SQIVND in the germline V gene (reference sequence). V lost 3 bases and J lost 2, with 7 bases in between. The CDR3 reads CASSITGNYGYTF. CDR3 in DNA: TGTGCCAGTAGTATTACAGGGAACTATGGCTACACCTTC.

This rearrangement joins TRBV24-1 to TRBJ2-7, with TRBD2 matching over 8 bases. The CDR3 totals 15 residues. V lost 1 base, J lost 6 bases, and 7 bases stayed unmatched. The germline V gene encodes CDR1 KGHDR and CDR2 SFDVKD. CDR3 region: CATSDLGTSVSEQYF. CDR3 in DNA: TGTGCCACCAGTGATTTAGGGACTAGTGTTTCCGAGCAGTACTTC.

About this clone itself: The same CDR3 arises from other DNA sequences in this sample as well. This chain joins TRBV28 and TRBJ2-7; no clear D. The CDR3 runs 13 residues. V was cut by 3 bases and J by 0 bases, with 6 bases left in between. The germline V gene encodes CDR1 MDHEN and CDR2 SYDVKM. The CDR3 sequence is CASSLESSYEQYF. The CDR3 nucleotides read TGTGCCAGCAGTTTGGAGAGCTCCTACGAGCAGTACTTC.

The CDR3 coding sequence is TGTGCCAGCAGATTTGGACAGGGGGCAGCAGATACGCAGTATTTT. Translated, it gives CASRFGQGAADTQYF. The rearrangement joins TRBV2 to TRBJ2-3, with 11 nucleotides matching TRBD1. Per germline, CDR1 SNHLY and CDR2 FYNNEI. Trimming cost V 6 bases and J 4 bases; bases outside gene matches: 6. The CDR3 spans 15 residues.

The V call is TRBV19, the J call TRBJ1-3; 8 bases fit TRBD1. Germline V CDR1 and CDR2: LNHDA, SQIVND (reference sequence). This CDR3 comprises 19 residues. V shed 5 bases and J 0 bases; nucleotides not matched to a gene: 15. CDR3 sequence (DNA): TGTGCCAGTAGTCTACTAGGGACAGGAACCGCGCGCTCTGGAAACACCATATATTTT. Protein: CASSLLGTGTARSGNTIYF.